This T cell receptor beta chain is from a study of CD8 T cells in Susac syndrome. The study's findings and limits: The study conceded that relatively few individuals underwent its TCR sequencing and HLA analysis.

RNA in amounts of roughly 0.5 to 1 ug was reverse transcribed with random hexamers. One entry per CDR3 protein results from TCRdb running MiXCR on the immunoSEQ multiplex PCR reads. Altogether around 280,000 distinct CDR3 sequences are present, around 90% being singletons, with the ten largest covering roughly 0.064%. On this clonotype: The antigen is undetermined.

The T cells that were sequenced for TCR beta were CD8+ and CD4+ cells from blood. Trimming took off 7 bases at V and 5 bases at J, with 22 bases between the two ends. Germline V lookup: CDR1 SGHDT, CDR2 YYEEEE. This CDR3 spans 15 amino acids. The chain uses TRBV5-6 and TRBJ2-7, with TRBD1 as a possible D gene (6 bases). The receptor comes from a human donor with multiple sclerosis. Sequenced input: CD4+ T cells from PBMCs. CDR3 sequence: CASSPGQPSSHEQYF. CDR3 nucleotide sequence: TGTGCCAGCTCTCCTGGACAGCCATCATCTCACGAGCAGTACTTC. The full variable domain, rest sourced from reference TRBV5-6 and TRBJ2-7, is DAGVTQSPTHLIKTRGQQVTLRCSPKSGHDTVSWYQQALGQGPQFIFQYYEEEERQRGNFPDRFSGHQFPNYSSELNVNALLLGDSALYLCASSPGQPSSHEQYFGPGTRLTVT.